The 9 T cell receptor beta chains listed next were all sequenced from one sample in a study of a mutant IDH1 vaccine in newly diagnosed glioma (dated by TCRdb to about 2021). For these TCRs, the target antigens are not known. This specimen's time point label, per the study, means: week 35, safety follow-up. Every vaccine dose consisted of 300 ug of a 20-mer mutant IDH1 peptide in Montanide, administered subcutaneously together with topical imiquimod. Libraries were prepared through the immunoSEQ multiplex PCR assay. TCRdb mirrors the immuneACCESS table, restricted to in-frame sequences. Some clones are absent from its copies; in checked studies, under half trace to an unresolved V gene, and the reason for the others is unknown. In all, the sample holds approximately 45,000 clones, and approximately 92% of those were seen once. Of the sample, more than 2% is held by the ten largest clones. The sequencing used PBMCs, collected from a glioma patient whose treatment included an IDH1 peptide vaccine. The receptors shown here come from a man aged 50-59 years with glioma.

This sequence joins TRBV4-3 and TRBJ2-5; 7 bases fit TRBD1. TRBJ2-7 matches the DNA end more closely, so the J call is doubtful. The V gene's germline CDR1 is LGHNA and CDR2 YSLEER. The CDR3 contains 15 residues. The DNA of the CDR3 is TGCGCCAGCAGCCAAGGTCCAGGGGGAACCTACGAGCAGTACTTC. Amino acids: CASSQGPGGTYEQYF.

Note on this clone: The same CDR3 also results from other DNA sequences found in this sample. The chain couples TRBV30 to TRBJ1-5; 7 nucleotides align to TRBD1. This CDR3 spans 12 amino acids. Germline V gene sequence: CDR1 GTSNPN, CDR2 SVGIG (reference sequence). With 4 bases clipped from V and 7 bases from J, the junction kept 4 bases outside the gene matches. The CDR3 DNA reads as TGTGCCTGGAACAGGGGTGGACAGCCCCAGCATTTT. The encoded protein is CAWNRGGQPQHF.

The CDR3 nucleotides read TGCGCCAGCAGTGCCCCATTAATGACATGGACCGGCTACACCTTC. Amino acids: CASSAPLMTWTGYTF. The rearrangement joins TRBV4-1 to TRBJ1-2; D is uncertain. CDR1 is MGHRA, CDR2 YSYEKL, per germline. The CDR3 has 15 amino acids. V was clipped by 6 bases and J by 8 bases, with 22 bases between them.

This chain joins TRBV9 and TRBJ2-7; 7 nucleotides match TRBD1. Germline CDR1 SGDLS, CDR2 YYNGEE. The CDR3 consists of 14 residues. Trimming removed 4 bases from V and 1 base from J; junction bases left unmatched: 5. In DNA, the CDR3 is TGTGCCAGCAGCCCTGAGGACAGGTCCTACGAGCAGTACTTC. This translates into CASSPEDRSYEQYF.

V and J are TRBV2 and TRBJ1-2; D is uncertain. V was trimmed by 7 bases and J by 7 bases, leaving 16 bases between them. The CDR3 extends over 13 amino acids. Per the germline V gene, CDR1 is SNHLY and CDR2 is FYNNEI. The CDR3 DNA follows: TGTGCCAGCAATGGATTGGTAATAACTGGCTACACCTTC. Translation gives CASNGLVITGYTF.

The V gene is TRBV14, the J gene TRBJ2-7, with D tentatively TRBD1 (5 bases). From germline, CDR1 is SGHDN and CDR2 FVKESK. The CDR3 sequence is 15 residues long. V lost 3 bases and J lost 2, with 14 bases in between. Here the CDR3 reads CASSQTETLPYEQYF. DNA of the CDR3: TGTGCCAGCAGCCAGACAGAAACTTTACCCTACGAGCAGTACTTC.

The chain couples TRBV6-1 to TRBJ1-5; unclear D gene. V gave up 6 bases and J gave up 11 bases, with 23 bases separating them. The V gene's germline CDR1 is MNHNS and CDR2 SASEGT. The CDR3 has 15 residues. The CDR3 coding sequence is TGTGCCAGCAGAGACTCCGGGGTCCTAGGTTCGGCCCAGCATTTT. Translated: CASRDSGVLGSAQHF.

The V gene is TRBV6-5, the J gene TRBJ2-7; 7 bases are a match to TRBD1. Germline CDR1 and CDR2: MNHEY and SVGAGI. This CDR3 spans 14 amino acids. Trimming at V came to 6 bases and at J to 3 bases, leaving 8 bases not matched to a gene. The CDR3 loop is CASSPGTANYEQYF. The CDR3 DNA sequence: TGTGCCAGCAGCCCCGGGACAGCCAACTACGAGCAGTACTTC.

This sequence joins TRBV7-2 and TRBJ2-7; no clear D. CDR1 is SGHTA and CDR2 is FQGNSA in the germline V gene. Trimming removed 2 bases from V and 3 bases from J, with 11 bases in between. The CDR3 has 14 amino acids. The DNA for the CDR3 is TGTGCCAGCAGCTTATCTAACCGAATCTACGAGCAGTACTTC. This sequence encodes CASSLSNRIYEQYF.